One sample yielded the 25 T cell receptor beta chains listed below, sequenced in a study of blood T cell repertoires in COVID-19. TCRdb keeps only in-frame clones here, not all; method: immunoSEQ multiplex PCR. The sample lists roughly 200,000 clones; 85% were seen once. The sequenced material came from peripheral blood. The receptors here all came from a woman aged 55-69 years with acute or convalescent COVID-19.

About this clone: Within the sample, other DNA sequences also encode this same CDR3. V gene TRBV6-5 combines with J gene TRBJ2-1; 7 bases fit TRBD1. The CDR3 covers 13 residues. Trimming at V came to 5 bases and at J to 3 bases, leaving 1 base not matched to a gene. CDR1 and CDR2 (germline): MNHEY, SVGAGI. The CDR3: CASSRDSYNEQFF. The CDR3 nucleotides are TGTGCCAGCAGTCGGGACAGCTACAATGAGCAGTTCTTC.

The chain is built from TRBV11-2 and TRBJ1-3, with D possibly being TRBD1 (6 bases). Trimming shortened V by 3 bases and J by 3 bases, and 15 bases separated the two germline ends. CDR3 length: 16 residues. Germline CDR1 SGHAT, CDR2 FQNNGV. For the CDR3, the DNA is TGTGCCAGCAGCTTCCTGCGGTCGGACAGTGGAAACACCATATATTTT. Its translation is CASSFLRSDSGNTIYF.

This clone was counted only a few times. This chain connects TRBV5-8 to TRBJ2-3; the D gene is possibly TRBD1 (6 bases). This CDR3 region has 14 residues. V lost 0 bases to trimming and J lost 3 bases, with 8 bases between them. Germline V CDR1 and CDR2: SGHTS, YDEGEE. The DNA for the CDR3 is TGTGCCAGCAGCTTGGGAGGGGGAACAGATACGCAGTATTTT. This translates into CASSLGGGTDTQYF.

The chain recombines TRBV11-3 with TRBJ2-2; D uncertain. The CDR3 has 12 amino acids. The germline V and J ends were trimmed by 5 bases and 7 bases, with 8 bases remaining between them. Germline V gene sequence: CDR1 SGHNT, CDR2 YENEEA. CDR3 region: CASSPRVGELFF. CDR3 in DNA: TGTGCCAGCAGCCCCCGGGTCGGGGAGCTGTTTTTT.

This clone was detected a few times. V usage is TRBV20-1 and J usage is TRBJ2-7; TRBD2 might be the D (5 bases). Germline CDR1 DFQATT, CDR2 SNEGSKA (reference sequence). The CDR3 consists of 11 residues. V lost 6 bases, J lost 4 bases, and 10 bases lay in between. The CDR3 DNA is TGCAGTGCGCCTGAGCGGTACGAGCAGTACTTC. Encoded protein: CSAPERYEQYF.

In this sample, this clone turned up once. The chain joins TRBV5-1 to TRBJ1-6; D gene unclear. The CDR3 is 15 residues long. V was cut by 0 bases and J by 6 bases, with 10 bases left in between. Germline lookup yields CDR1 SGHRS and CDR2 YFSETQ. The CDR3 DNA is TGCGCCAGCAGCTTGGACCCGGGATCTAATTCACCCCTCCACTTT. It is translated as CASSLDPGSNSPLHF.

This clone was observed a single time. The rearrangement uses TRBV6-1 and TRBJ2-1; D uncertain. The CDR3 consists of 14 residues. Germline V gene sequence: CDR1 MNHNS, CDR2 SASEGT. Trimming cost V 3 bases and J 3 bases, with 9 bases left between them. CDR3 coding DNA: TGTGCCAGCAGTGACCCACCCGGCTACAATGAGCAGTTCTTC. This gives the protein CASSDPPGYNEQFF.

This chain links TRBV11-2 with TRBJ2-1; 7 nucleotides match TRBD2. Germline CDR1 is SGHAT and CDR2 is FQNNGV. Unmatched junction bases numbered 9, after V lost 5 bases and J lost 5 bases. The CDR3 is made up of 15 amino acids. CDR3 residues: CASSPGTTFHNEQFF. The CDR3 DNA reads as TGTGCCAGCAGCCCCGGGACTACATTTCACAATGAGCAGTTCTTC.

The CDR3 sequence is CASSEPGTVDSNQPQHF. The CDR3 DNA follows: TGTGCCAGCAGTGAACCGGGGACAGTGGATAGCAATCAGCCCCAGCATTTT. The chain links TRBV28 to TRBJ1-5; 7 nucleotides line up with TRBD1. This CDR3 has 17 amino acids. J gave up 0 bases and V 5 bases, and 10 bases lay outside the gene matches. The germline V gene has CDR1 MDHEN and CDR2 SYDVKM.

The table lists this clone with a count of one. The V call is TRBV15, the J call TRBJ2-3, with TRBD1 matching 7 bases. This CDR3 has 15 residues. Germline assignment: CDR1 LNHNV and CDR2 YYDKDF (reference sequence). The V segment lost 4 bases and the J segment 2 bases; nucleotides outside the gene matches: 6. The CDR3 reads CATSKQGNPTDTQYF. The CDR3 nucleotides are TGTGCCACCAGCAAACAGGGGAACCCCACAGATACGCAGTATTTT.

The V call is TRBV24-1, the J call TRBJ2-1, with D maybe TRBD2 (5 bases). Trimming cost V 4 bases and J 5 bases, with 14 bases left between them. The CDR3 is made up of 15 amino acids. Germline V CDR1 and CDR2: KGHDR, SFDVKD. The DNA for the CDR3 is TGTGCCACCAGTGACCGGCGTACTAGGAACAATGAGCAGTTCTTC. Its translation: CATSDRRTRNNEQFF.

The V and J genes are TRBV28 and TRBJ2-5, with no clear D. The V and J ends lost 5 bases and 10 bases respectively, with 11 bases between them. CDR3 length: 11 residues. Germline CDR1 and CDR2: MDHEN and SYDVKM. The CDR3 is CASSPRVDQYF. The DNA of the CDR3 is TGTGCCAGCAGTCCACGGGTGGACCAGTACTTC.

The gene calls are TRBV11-2 and TRBJ2-5; D gene uncertain. Germline V gives CDR1 SGHAT, CDR2 FQNNGV. The CDR3 is 13 amino acids. Trimming took 1 base from V and 4 from J, leaving 7 bases between them. The CDR3 DNA follows: TGTGCCAGCAGCTTAGGTAGAGGAGAGACCCAGTACTTC. Translated, it gives CASSLGRGETQYF.

The chain couples TRBV6-2 or TRBV6-3 to TRBJ2-1; 8 bases agree with TRBD2. CDR1 and CDR2 (germline): MNHEY, SVGEGT. Trimming at V came to 0 bases and at J to 12 bases, leaving 7 bases not matched to a gene. The CDR3 extends over 14 amino acids. CDR3: CASSYSPLAGGQFF. The DNA for the CDR3 is TGTGCCAGCAGTTACTCCCCCCTTGCGGGAGGGCAGTTCTTC.

The table lists this clone with a few counts. The rearrangement uses TRBV19 and TRBJ2-3; 7 bases agree with TRBD2. The V and J ends lost 5 bases and 1 base, in that order; junction bases with no gene match: 6. The CDR3 totals 15 residues. Germline V CDR1 and CDR2: LNHDA, SQIVND (reference sequence). CDR3 amino acids: CASSPSGPGTDTQYF. The CDR3 region has the DNA TGTGCCAGTAGTCCTAGCGGTCCTGGCACAGATACGCAGTATTTT.

The chain has TRBV5-8 and TRBJ2-5, with 8 bases lining up with TRBD2. The CDR3 contains 13 residues. J lost 4 bases, V lost 4 bases, and 3 bases had no gene match. Looked up from germline, CDR1 is SGHTS and CDR2 is YDEGEE. CDR3 region: CASSRSGRETQYF. CDR3 coding DNA: TGTGCCAGCAGCCGAAGCGGGAGAGAGACCCAGTACTTC.

This chain links TRBV5-4 with TRBJ1-1; D remains unclear. Germline V lookup: CDR1 SGHNT, CDR2 YYREEE (reference sequence). V lost 5 bases, J lost 6 bases, and 17 bases lay in between. The CDR3 runs 14 residues. The CDR3 spells CASRGDFSIAEAFF. The CDR3 DNA is TGTGCCAGCAGGGGAGATTTTAGTATCGCTGAAGCTTTCTTT.

The chain couples TRBV11-3 to TRBJ2-1; 7 bases are shared with TRBD1. From germline, CDR1 is SGHNT and CDR2 YENEEA. The CDR3 runs 13 residues. Trimming cost V 7 bases and J 8 bases; bases outside gene matches: 8. In nucleotides, the CDR3 is TGTGCCAGCATCTCGAAAGGGGGCCATGAGCAGTTCTTC. It specifies CASISKGGHEQFF.

V gene TRBV6-5 combines with J gene TRBJ2-1; 10 nucleotides align to TRBD2. With V trimmed by 6 bases and J by 3 bases, 5 bases remained unmatched. There are 15 residues in the CDR3. CDR1 is MNHEY and CDR2 is SVGAGI in the germline V gene. The CDR3 region is CASSLLAGVYNEQFF. The CDR3 DNA follows: TGTGCCAGCAGCCTGCTAGCGGGGGTCTACAATGAGCAGTTCTTC.

This chain links TRBV6-5 with TRBJ2-2; D perhaps matches TRBD2 (5 bases). Trimming stripped 6 bases from V and 4 bases from J, with 9 bases between. Germline V gives CDR1 MNHEY, CDR2 SVGAGI. The CDR3 is 13 residues long. This chain's CDR3 is CASSEGFTGELFF. CDR3 DNA sequence: TGTGCCAGCAGCGAGGGCTTCACCGGGGAGCTGTTTTTT.

A single count supports this clone. The chain couples TRBV4-1 to TRBJ2-2; 7 nucleotides match TRBD2. Trimming at V came to 1 base and at J to 8 bases, leaving 13 bases not matched to a gene. Germline V lookup: CDR1 MGHRA, CDR2 YSYEKL. This CDR3 contains 17 residues. The CDR3 DNA sequence: TGCGCCAGCAGCCAAGTTCTAGCGGTCATTTCTCTTGGGGAGCTGTTTTTT. It codes for CASSQVLAVISLGELFF.

This clone was seen only a few times. The chain is built from TRBV29-1 and TRBJ1-1, with D perhaps matching TRBD1 (6 bases). The CDR3 extends over 12 amino acids. V was shortened by 4 bases and J by 5 bases, with 11 bases between the two germline ends. Germline V gene data show CDR1 as SQVTM and CDR2 as ANQGSEA. CDR3 sequence reads: CSVAGDATEAFF. CDR3 coding DNA: TGCAGCGTTGCAGGGGACGCGACTGAAGCTTTCTTT.

The chain is built from TRBV5-3 and TRBJ1-5; D possibly corresponds to TRBD1 (5 bases). TRBV5-3 is filed as an ORF, its function uncertain. The CDR3 is 17 amino acids. Trimming removed 3 bases at V and 4 bases at J, with 20 bases between. The CDR3 reads CARSYYSIRGINQPQHF. CDR3 coding DNA: TGTGCCAGAAGCTATTACTCCATTCGGGGGATAAATCAGCCCCAGCATTTT.

In nucleotides, the CDR3 is TGTGCCAGCCAATCCCGGACTTGGTTCGACAATGAGCAGTTCTTC. Translated: CASQSRTWFDNEQFF. The genes are TRBV6-5 and TRBJ2-1, with D possibly being TRBD2 (5 bases). There are 15 residues in the CDR3. Trimming took off 8 bases at V and 5 bases at J, with 19 bases between the two ends. Germline lookup yields CDR1 MNHEY and CDR2 SVGAGI.

The V gene is TRBV3-1 (or the pseudogene TRBV3-2), the J gene TRBJ2-2; 9 bases match TRBD2. This CDR3 has 17 amino acids. The V and J ends lost 4 bases and 5 bases, in that order; junction bases with no gene match: 11. Germline V gives CDR1 LGHDT, CDR2 YNNKEL (reference sequence). The CDR3 nucleotides read TGTGCCAGCAGCCTTAGCGGGAGTCGCCGGGGGACCGGGGAGCTGTTTTTT. It encodes CASSLSGSRRGTGELFF.